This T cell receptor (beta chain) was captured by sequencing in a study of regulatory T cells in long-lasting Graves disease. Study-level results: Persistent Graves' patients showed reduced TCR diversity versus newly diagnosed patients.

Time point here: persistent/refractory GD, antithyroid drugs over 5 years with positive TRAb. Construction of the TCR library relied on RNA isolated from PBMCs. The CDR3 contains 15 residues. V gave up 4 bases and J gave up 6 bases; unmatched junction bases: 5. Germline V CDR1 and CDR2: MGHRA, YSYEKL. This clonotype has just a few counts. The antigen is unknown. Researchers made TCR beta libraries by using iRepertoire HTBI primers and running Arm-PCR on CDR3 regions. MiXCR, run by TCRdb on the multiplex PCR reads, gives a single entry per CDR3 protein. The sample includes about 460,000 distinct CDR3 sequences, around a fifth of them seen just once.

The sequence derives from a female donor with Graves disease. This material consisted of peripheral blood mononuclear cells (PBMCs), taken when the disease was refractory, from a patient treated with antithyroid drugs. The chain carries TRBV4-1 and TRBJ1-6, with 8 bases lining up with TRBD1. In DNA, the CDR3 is TGCGCCAGCAGCCGAGGACAGGGACCTAATTCACCCCTCCACTTT. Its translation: CASSRGQGPNSPLHF.